A single sample is the source of the 19 T cell receptor beta chains below, sequenced in a study of long-term antiretroviral therapy in people with HIV. Version v3.0 of the immunoSEQ assay ran at survey level. Method: immunoSEQ multiplex PCR; TCRdb's copy keeps in-frame clones and lacks some. The sample has about 12,000 clones, roughly 82% seen once; the top ten hold about 20%. The material was unsorted PBMCs, obtained roughly 7.9 years after starting antiretroviral therapy. Receptor source: a man aged 45-60 years with HIV.

The chain carries TRBV9 and TRBJ2-1, with no clear D. The V and J ends lost 0 bases and 3 bases respectively, with 10 bases between them. The germline V gene encodes CDR1 SGDLS and CDR2 YYNGEE. This CDR3 has 15 residues. The CDR3 DNA sequence: TGTGCCAGCAGCGTAGGCCTCCTAATCTACAATGAGCAGTTCTTC. Its protein is CASSVGLLIYNEQFF.

V is TRBV2 and J is TRBJ2-7; possibly TRBD1 or TRBD2 for D (6 bases each). The germline V gene encodes CDR1 SNHLY and CDR2 FYNNEI. The germline V and J ends were trimmed by 1 base and 7 bases, with 14 bases remaining between them. The CDR3 contains 14 residues. Here the CDR3 DNA reads TGTGCCAGCAGTGAAGTCCGGGGGCCGGAGGAGCAGTACTTC. Protein sequence: CASSEVRGPEEQYF.

The CDR3 loop reads CASSLFQGVGETQYF. The DNA of the CDR3 is TGTGCCAGCAGCTTGTTCCAGGGGGTAGGGGAGACCCAGTACTTC. The chain recombines TRBV5-6 with TRBJ2-5, with TRBD1 matching 7 bases. The V gene's germline CDR1 is SGHDT and CDR2 YYEEEE. The junction had 8 bases not matched to a gene; V was cut back by 1 base and J by 5 bases. The CDR3 has 15 amino acids.

The chain is built from TRBV4-1 and TRBJ2-1; D remains unclear. This CDR3 has 12 amino acids. V shed 4 bases and J shed 8 bases, with 9 bases lying between them. Germline assignment: CDR1 MGHRA and CDR2 YSYEKL. The CDR3 DNA is TGCGCCAGCAGCCCCCAACCGGATGAGCAGTTCTTC. Amino acids: CASSPQPDEQFF.

The V and J genes are TRBV5-6 and TRBJ1-5; D might be TRBD1 (6 bases). The CDR3 length is 15 residues. The germline CDR1 and CDR2 sequences are SGHDT and YYEEEE. Deletions cut 0 bases from V and 2 bases from J, with 9 bases between. In DNA form, the CDR3 reads TGTGCCAGCAGCTTGGGGGCAGGGGGCAATCAGCCCCAGCATTTT. It is translated as CASSLGAGGNQPQHF. Combining the CDR3 with reference TRBV5-6 and TRBJ1-5 gives the whole variable domain DAGVTQSPTHLIKTRGQQVTLRCSPKSGHDTVSWYQQALGQGPQFIFQYYEEEERQRGNFPDRFSGHQFPNYSSELNVNALLLGDSALYLCASSLGAGGNQPQHFGDGTRLSIL.

This sequence joins TRBV6-5 and TRBJ2-7, with D perhaps matching TRBD1 (5 bases). The CDR3 contains 13 residues. CDR1 and CDR2 (germline): MNHEY, SVGAGI. V shed 5 bases and J shed 3 bases, with 11 bases lying between them. The CDR3: CASSEGDYYEQYF. The CDR3 coding sequence is TGTGCCAGCAGTGAAGGGGATTACTACGAGCAGTACTTC.

V gene TRBV5-6 combines with J gene TRBJ2-7, with D perhaps TRBD1 (6 bases). Germline CDR1 reads SGHDT; CDR2 reads YYEEEE. V was trimmed by 0 bases and J by 0 bases, leaving 7 bases between them. CDR3 length equals 14 residues. The CDR3 bases are TGTGCCAGCAGCTTGGGGACAGTCTCCTACGAGCAGTACTTC. This codes for CASSLGTVSYEQYF.

This clone has a handful of counts. This chain links TRBV5-1 with TRBJ2-4, with D hard to call. Trimming took 0 bases from V and 4 from J, leaving 14 bases between them. Germline CDR1 reads SGHRS; CDR2 reads YFSETQ. The CDR3 is made up of 16 amino acids. CDR3 sequence (DNA): TGCGCCAGCAGCTTGGATTCGGCCGGATCTAAAAACATTCAGTACTTC. Its translation: CASSLDSAGSKNIQYF. Variable domain in full (rest from reference TRBV5-1 and TRBJ2-4): KAGVTQTPRYLIKTRGQQVTLSCSPISGHRSVSWYQQTPGQGLQFLFEYFSETQRNKGNFPGRFSGRQFSNSRSEMNVSTLELGDSALYLCASSLDSAGSKNIQYFGAGTRLSVL.

This rearrangement joins TRBV6-5 to TRBJ1-5; D is ambiguous. The length of the CDR3 is 13 residues. The germline V and J ends were trimmed by 4 bases and 5 bases, with 9 bases remaining between them. Germline CDR1 MNHEY, CDR2 SVGAGI. CDR3 bases: TGTGCCAGCAGTTCGGGCGATTATCAGCCCCAGCATTTT. It encodes CASSSGDYQPQHF.

V and J are TRBV30 and TRBJ1-2; D call uncertain. CDR3 length: 12 amino acids. Trimming pared 4 bases from V and 1 base from J, leaving 7 bases between. From germline, CDR1 is GTSNPN and CDR2 SVGIG (reference sequence). CDR3 DNA: TGTGCCTGGATGGGAGATAACTATGGCTACACCTTC. Encoded protein: CAWMGDNYGYTF.

This clone has more than one count but fewer than ten. The genes are TRBV4-2 and TRBJ2-3; perhaps TRBD1 as D (7 bases). The CDR3 has 17 amino acids. Between the trimmed V and J ends, which lost 0 bases and 2 bases, there was a span of 15 bases. CDR1 is LGHNA, CDR2 YNFKEQ, per germline. For the CDR3, the DNA is TGTGCCAGCAGCCAAGATAGGAGGGGGCCATTCACAGATACGCAGTATTTT. Translating it yields CASSQDRRGPFTDTQYF.

The V and J genes are TRBV4-1 and TRBJ2-7; TRBD2 matches 11 bases. Germline V gene sequence: CDR1 MGHRA, CDR2 YSYEKL. This CDR3 is built from 15 residues. V shed 4 bases and J 5 bases; nucleotides not matched to a gene: 7. The DNA for the CDR3 is TGCGCCAGCAGCCGTCTAGCGGGGGGAGTTAACGAGCAGTACTTC. Translation: CASSRLAGGVNEQYF.

The rearrangement joins TRBV4-1 to TRBJ1-1, with D perhaps matching TRBD1 (6 bases). Germline lookup yields CDR1 MGHRA and CDR2 YSYEKL. CDR3 length equals 17 residues. The germline V and J ends were trimmed by 4 bases and 0 bases, with 18 bases remaining between them. The CDR3 sequence: CASSPWNGGALNTEAFF. The CDR3 region has the DNA TGCGCCAGCAGCCCTTGGAACGGGGGGGCCTTGAACACTGAAGCTTTCTTT.

The gene calls are TRBV4-2 and TRBJ1-2; D remains unclear. Per the germline V gene, CDR1 is LGHNA and CDR2 is YNFKEQ. This CDR3 comprises 16 residues. The germline V and J ends were trimmed by 3 bases and 8 bases, with 22 bases remaining between them. In DNA form, the CDR3 reads TGTGCCAGCAGCCAGGATGATGAGGGCGCGTCTACGGGCTACACCTTC. It encodes CASSQDDEGASTGYTF.

The V and J genes are TRBV29-1 and TRBJ2-5; D ambiguous. Trimming left V 5 bases short and J 0 bases short, with 7 bases between. The CDR3 has 12 residues. The germline V gene has CDR1 SQVTM and CDR2 ANQGSEA. The CDR3: CSVNKYQETQYF. CDR3 nucleotide sequence: TGCAGCGTTAACAAGTACCAAGAGACCCAGTACTTC. Based on the CDR3 plus reference TRBV29-1 and TRBJ2-5, the full variable domain is SAVISQKPSRDICQRGTSLTIQCQVDSQVTMMFWYRQQPGQSLTLIATANQGSEATYESGFVIDKFPISRPNLTFSTLTVSNMSPEDSSIYLCSVNKYQETQYFGPGTRLLVL.

The chain links TRBV6-6 to TRBJ1-2, with 8 nucleotides matching TRBD1. Germline values: CDR1 MNHNY, CDR2 SVGAGI (reference sequence). This CDR3 comprises 15 residues. V lost 0 bases, J lost 7 bases, and 7 bases stayed unmatched. DNA of the CDR3: TGTGCCAGCAGTTACTCGGGACAGGAGGGGCTTGGCTACACCTTC. Protein: CASSYSGQEGLGYTF.

The chain carries TRBV30 and TRBJ1-1, with 10 bases identical to TRBD1. V was pared by 1 base and J by 6 bases, with 2 bases of the junction left unmatched. The CDR3 length is 13 residues. CDR1 GTSNPN and CDR2 SVGIG come from the germline V gene (reference sequence). Written as DNA, the CDR3 is TGTGCCTGGAGTGGAGGGACAGGGGCTGAAGCTTTCTTT. Translated, it gives CAWSGGTGAEAFF.

The V gene is TRBV27, the J gene TRBJ1-1; 7 bases fit TRBD1. This CDR3 spans 14 amino acids. Per germline, CDR1 MNHEY and CDR2 SMNVEV (reference sequence). The ends lost 2 bases at V and 5 bases at J; junction bases unmatched: 5. Written as DNA, the CDR3 is TGTGCCAGCAGTTTAGTGGCAGGGGGAACTGAAGCTTTCTTT. Protein: CASSLVAGGTEAFF.

V gene TRBV6-4 combines with J gene TRBJ2-2; 7 positions agree with TRBD1. The CDR3 sequence is 13 residues long. V gave up 5 bases and J gave up 7 bases; unmatched junction bases: 4. CDR1 and CDR2 (germline): MRHNA, SNTAGT. In nucleotides, the CDR3 is TGTGCCAGCAGTAGACAGGGACACGGGGAGCTGTTTTTT. Translating gives CASSRQGHGELFF.